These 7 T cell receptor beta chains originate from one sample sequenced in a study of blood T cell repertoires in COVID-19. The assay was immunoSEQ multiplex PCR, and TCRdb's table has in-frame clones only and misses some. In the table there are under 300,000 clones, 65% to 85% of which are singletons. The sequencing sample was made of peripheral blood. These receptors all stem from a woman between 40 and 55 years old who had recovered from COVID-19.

CDR3 in amino acids: CASHRSLLNTGELFF. In DNA, the CDR3 is TGCGCCAGCCACAGGAGCCTTCTAAACACCGGGGAGCTGTTTTTT. The J gene is TRBJ2-2, the V gene TRBV5-1; perhaps TRBD1 as D (5 bases). Trimming shortened V by 7 bases and J by 2 bases, and 15 bases separated the two germline ends. This CDR3 spans 15 amino acids. Germline CDR1 and CDR2: SGHRS and YFSETQ. The variable domain in full, with the rest retrieved from reference TRBV5-1 and TRBJ2-2, is KAGVTQTPRYLIKTRGQQVTLSCSPISGHRSVSWYQQTPGQGLQFLFEYFSETQRNKGNFPGRFSGRQFSNSRSEMNVSTLELGDSALYLCASHRSLLNTGELFFGEGSRLTVL.

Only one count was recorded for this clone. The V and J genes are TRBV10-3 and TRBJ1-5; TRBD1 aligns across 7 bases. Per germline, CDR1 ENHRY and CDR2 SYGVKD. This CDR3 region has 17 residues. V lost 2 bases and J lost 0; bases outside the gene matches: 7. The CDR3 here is CAISEERQGYSNQPQHF. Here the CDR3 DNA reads TGTGCCATCAGTGAGGAGAGACAGGGATATAGCAATCAGCCCCAGCATTTT.

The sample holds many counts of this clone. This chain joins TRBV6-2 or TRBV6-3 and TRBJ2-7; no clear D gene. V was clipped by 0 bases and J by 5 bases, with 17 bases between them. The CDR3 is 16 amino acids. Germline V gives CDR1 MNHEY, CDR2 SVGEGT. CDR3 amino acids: CASSYSMSVLENEQYF. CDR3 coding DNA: TGTGCCAGCAGTTACTCTATGAGTGTATTAGAGAACGAGCAGTACTTC.

CDR3 coding DNA: TGTGCCAGCAGCCAGACAGGGCGTAATTCACCCCTCCACTTT. It yields the protein CASSQTGRNSPLHF. The chain uses TRBV2 and TRBJ1-6; 7 bases are a match to TRBD1. V lost 6 bases and J lost 6; bases outside the gene matches: 5. The length of the CDR3 is 14 residues. Germline CDR1 SNHLY, CDR2 FYNNEI.

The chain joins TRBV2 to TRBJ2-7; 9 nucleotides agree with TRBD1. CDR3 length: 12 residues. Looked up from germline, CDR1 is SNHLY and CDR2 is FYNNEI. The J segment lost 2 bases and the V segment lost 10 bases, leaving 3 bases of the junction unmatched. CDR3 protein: CAIWTGAYEQYF. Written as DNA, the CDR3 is TGTGCCATCTGGACAGGGGCCTACGAGCAGTACTTC.

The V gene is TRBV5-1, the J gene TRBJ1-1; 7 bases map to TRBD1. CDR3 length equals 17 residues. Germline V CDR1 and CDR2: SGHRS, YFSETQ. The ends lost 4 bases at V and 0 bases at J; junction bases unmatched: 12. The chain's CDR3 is CASSLQGMGLMNTEAFF. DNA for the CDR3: TGCGCCAGCAGCCTACAGGGGATGGGGCTCATGAACACTGAAGCTTTCTTT.

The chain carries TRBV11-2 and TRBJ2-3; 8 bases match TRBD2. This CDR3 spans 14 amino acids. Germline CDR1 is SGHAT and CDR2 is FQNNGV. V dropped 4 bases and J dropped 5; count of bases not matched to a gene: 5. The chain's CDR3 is CASSSSRGGDTQYF. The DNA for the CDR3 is TGTGCCAGCAGCTCCTCCCGGGGGGGAGATACGCAGTATTTT.